The 22 T cell receptor beta chains given below trace back to one sample, sequenced in a study of T cells after yellow fever vaccination. TCRdb reanalysed the 5' RACE reads using MiXCR and keeps one entry per CDR3 protein. The sample lists hundreds of thousands of distinct CDR3 sequences, roughly an eighth occurring once. This specimen consisted of PBMCs, obtained on the day of the yellow fever booster vaccination. These TCRs come from a man aged 25 to 40 who received the YFV17D yellow fever vaccine.

The chain joins TRBV6-5 to TRBJ1-3; D is uncertain. Germline values: CDR1 MNHEY, CDR2 SVGAGI. This CDR3 spans 16 amino acids. V was trimmed by 6 bases and J by 0 bases, leaving 15 bases between them. The CDR3 coding sequence is TGTGCCAGCAGCTATGAATGGGGAAGCTCTGGAAACACCATATATTTT. It encodes CASSYEWGSSGNTIYF.

This clonotype was seen many times. The chain combines TRBV19 with TRBJ2-2, with 12 bases fitting TRBD2. V lost 9 bases to trimming and J lost 4 bases; unmatched junction nucleotides: 6. The CDR3 extends over 15 amino acids. Germline loops: CDR1 LNHDA, CDR2 SQIVND (reference sequence). In DNA, the CDR3 is TGTGCCAGCAGTCGACTAGCGGGAGCCACCGGGGAGCTGTTTTTT. Protein: CASSRLAGATGELFF.

In its sample, this clonotype was seen a few times. The genes are TRBV11-2 and TRBJ2-7; TRBD2 aligns across 13 bases. Germline V gives CDR1 SGHAT, CDR2 FQNNGV. Trimming took 5 bases from V and 4 from J; bases not matched to a gene: 11. The CDR3 has 17 amino acids. The CDR3: CASSTNSGTSGIYEQYF. The CDR3 bases are TGTGCCAGCAGCACTAACTCCGGGACTAGCGGGATTTACGAGCAGTACTTC.

V usage is TRBV5-1 and J usage is TRBJ2-1; 7 bases align to TRBD2. The CDR3 is 14 amino acids. In germline, CDR1 is SGHRS, CDR2 YFSETQ. V gave up 2 bases and J gave up 3 bases; unmatched junction bases: 2. This CDR3 is CASSFQRDYNEQFF. CDR3 DNA: TGCGCCAGCAGCTTCCAGCGGGACTACAATGAGCAGTTCTTC.

This clonotype was seen a few times. As DNA, the CDR3 is TGTGCCAGCAGTTCCGACAGGGGGCCCGCCCAGGGAGAGACCCAGTACTTC. It is translated as CASSSDRGPAQGETQYF. The chain is built from TRBV2 and TRBJ2-5; 10 positions agree with TRBD1. From germline, CDR1 is SNHLY and CDR2 FYNNEI. V lost 5 bases, J lost 4 bases, and 13 bases stayed unmatched. The CDR3 totals 17 residues.

The chain couples TRBV3-1 to TRBJ2-5, with 12 bases that match TRBD1. Germline V gives CDR1 LGHDT, CDR2 YNNKEL (reference sequence). The CDR3 length is 17 residues. V lost 1 base to trimming and J lost 5 bases; unmatched junction nucleotides: 8. The DNA for the CDR3 is TGTGCCAGCAGCCAAGGCCGGGACAGGGGGCGCGAGGAGACCCAGTACTTC. Encoded protein: CASSQGRDRGREETQYF.

The chain uses TRBV6-1 and TRBJ2-7, with D possibly called TRBD1 or TRBD2 (5 bases each). The germline V gene encodes CDR1 MNHNS and CDR2 SASEGT. CDR3 length equals 14 residues. The germline V and J ends were trimmed by 8 bases and 2 bases, with 16 bases remaining between them. In nucleotides, the CDR3 is TGTGCCAGCTTTAAGATGGGGGTTACCTACGAGCAGTACTTC. Amino acids: CASFKMGVTYEQYF.

This chain connects TRBV28 to TRBJ2-7; D ambiguous. This CDR3 spans 13 amino acids. V was clipped by 7 bases and J by 7 bases, with 17 bases between them. The germline V gene encodes CDR1 MDHEN and CDR2 SYDVKM. The DNA of the CDR3 is TGTGCCAGCACCGAATCTGGTCTTCGAGAGCAGTACTTC. Encoded protein: CASTESGLREQYF.

The sample holds a few counts of this clonotype. The genes are TRBV25-1 and TRBJ2-5; 7 bases line up with TRBD1. Germline CDR1 reads MGHDK; CDR2 reads SYGVNS. Trimming removed 6 bases from V and 3 bases from J; junction bases left unmatched: 4. The CDR3 is made up of 13 amino acids. For the CDR3, the DNA is TGTGCCAGCAGACGACAGGGAGAAGAGACCCAGTACTTC. Translated, it gives CASRRQGEETQYF.

This clonotype was seen more than once but under ten times. This sequence joins TRBV5-6 and TRBJ1-1; D not certain. This CDR3 has 13 amino acids. Germline V gives CDR1 SGHDT, CDR2 YYEEEE. V lost 4 bases and J 6 bases, leaving 13 bases between the germline ends. CDR3 sequence reads: CASSPGRRAEAFF. The CDR3 nucleotides read TGTGCCAGCAGCCCCGGACGGAGGGCTGAAGCTTTCTTT.

There are a few counts of this clonotype. This chain connects TRBV2 to TRBJ2-1, with D tentatively TRBD2 (6 bases). CDR1 and CDR2 (germline): SNHLY, FYNNEI. The CDR3 is 14 amino acids. The V and J ends lost 6 bases and 2 bases respectively, with 11 bases between them. The CDR3 coding sequence is TGTGCCAGCAGCAAGGAGGGTACCTACAATGAGCAGTTCTTC. Translated, it gives CASSKEGTYNEQFF.

The chain joins TRBV20-1 to TRBJ2-3; 11 bases are shared with TRBD2. V lost 6 bases and J lost 6; bases outside the gene matches: 11. The CDR3 extends over 15 amino acids. Germline CDR1 reads DFQATT; CDR2 reads SNEGSKA (reference sequence). The CDR3 loop is CSANDQGLAADTQYF. In DNA, the CDR3 is TGCAGTGCAAACGACCAGGGACTAGCGGCTGATACGCAGTATTTT.

This chain links TRBV20-1 with TRBJ2-7, with 12 nucleotides matching TRBD1. CDR3 length equals 14 residues. J was trimmed by 4 bases and V by 6 bases; bases with no gene match: 7. The germline CDR1 and CDR2 sequences are DFQATT and SNEGSKA (reference sequence). The CDR3 bases are TGCAGTGCAGATGGGACAGGGGGCGGTTACGAGCAGTACTTC. Its protein product is CSADGTGGGYEQYF.

J is TRBJ1-2 and V is TRBV29-1; no clear D. Germline CDR1 and CDR2: SQVTM and ANQGSEA. With 2 bases removed from V and 3 bases from J, the gap between germline ends came to 10 bases. This CDR3 spans 13 amino acids. The CDR3 loop is CSVELSADYGYTF. CDR3 nucleotide sequence: TGCAGCGTTGAACTTTCTGCAGACTATGGCTACACCTTC.

This clonotype was picked up a small number of times. This chain connects TRBV28 to TRBJ2-7; possible D gene TRBD1, 5 bases. There are 14 residues in the CDR3. Germline loops: CDR1 MDHEN, CDR2 SYDVKM. With 2 bases removed from V and 7 bases from J, the gap between germline ends came to 15 bases. Here the CDR3 reads CASSLEGVSGEQYF. CDR3 nucleotide sequence: TGTGCCAGCAGTTTAGAAGGGGTATCAGGGGAGCAGTACTTC.

The chain recombines TRBV7-2 with TRBJ2-5, with D possibly TRBD2 on 5 matching bases. Per the germline V gene, CDR1 is SGHTA and CDR2 is FQGNSA. The CDR3 runs 13 residues. The V end was cut by 5 bases, the J end by 5 bases, with 12 bases between. The CDR3 nucleotides are TGTGCCAGCAGCCGGGGTATTCGGGAGACCCAGTACTTC. It specifies CASSRGIRETQYF.

This clonotype was observed a few times. The rearrangement links TRBV3-1 to TRBJ2-1, with D possibly TRBD1 on 6 matching bases. The CDR3 is made up of 18 amino acids. Trimming left V 2 bases short and J 9 bases short, with 26 bases between. CDR1 and CDR2 from the germline V gene are LGHDT and YNNKEL (reference sequence). The CDR3 region is CASSQKRLQGFVFGEQFF. DNA for the CDR3: TGTGCCAGCAGCCAAAAAAGACTACAGGGATTCGTGTTCGGTGAGCAGTTCTTC.

This clonotype has just a few counts. V usage is TRBV18 and J usage is TRBJ2-7, with TRBD2 matching 7 bases. Trimming removed 4 bases from V and 2 bases from J; junction bases left unmatched: 8. The CDR3 spans 15 residues. The germline gives CDR1 KGHSH, CDR2 LQKENI. The CDR3 DNA sequence: TGTGCCAGCTCACTTACCGCGGGAGCCCCCTACGAGCAGTACTTC. It is translated as CASSLTAGAPYEQYF.

This clonotype came up once. The J gene is TRBJ2-5, the V gene TRBV30; maybe TRBD1 (6 bases). CDR1 is GTSNPN and CDR2 is SVGIG in the germline V gene (reference sequence). V was trimmed by 1 base and J by 2 bases, leaving 8 bases between them. CDR3 length: 13 residues. CDR3: CAWSEGGQETQYF. CDR3 sequence (DNA): TGTGCCTGGAGTGAAGGGGGACAAGAGACCCAGTACTTC. Based on the CDR3 plus reference TRBV30 and TRBJ2-5, the full variable domain is SQTIHQWPATLVQPVGSPLSLECTVEGTSNPNLYWYRQAAGRGLQLLFYSVGIGQISSEVPQNLSASRPQDRQFILSSKKLLLSDSGFYLCAWSEGGQETQYFGPGTRLLVL.

This clonotype has just a few counts. V is TRBV7-2 and J is TRBJ2-2; tentatively, D is TRBD1 (6 bases). The V and J ends lost 1 base and 6 bases respectively, with 9 bases between them. CDR1 is SGHTA and CDR2 is FQGNSA in the germline V gene. The CDR3 length is 14 residues. The CDR3 nucleotides read TGTGCCAGCAGCTTAGGGGGACAATCCGGGGAGCTGTTTTTT. This sequence encodes CASSLGGQSGELFF.

This clonotype was counted at least ten times. This rearrangement joins TRBV5-1 to TRBJ1-5; D is undetermined. With 4 bases removed from V and 5 bases from J, the gap between germline ends came to 13 bases. This CDR3 contains 14 residues. CDR1 and CDR2 (germline): SGHRS, YFSETQ. The CDR3 is CASSQDGPYQPQHF. The CDR3 DNA sequence: TGCGCCAGCAGCCAGGACGGCCCGTATCAGCCCCAGCATTTT.

The CDR3 nucleotides read TGCGCCAGCAGCCAAGATATGGGGCCCTCGAACACCGGGGAGCTGTTTTTT. The encoded protein is CASSQDMGPSNTGELFF. The V and J genes are TRBV4-3 and TRBJ2-2; D might be TRBD1 (5 bases). The CDR3 totals 17 residues. Germline V lookup: CDR1 LGHNA, CDR2 YSLEER. V was shortened by 0 bases and J by 0 bases, with 11 bases between the two germline ends.